This TCR beta chain was observed in a study of blood T cell repertoires in COVID-19. In the study overall: Italy, Spain and the United States were the sources of the convalescent and acute COVID-19 samples. T cells, B-cell-depleted T cells, or PBMCs supplied cDNA or gDNA.

The CDR3 totals 16 residues. V was pared by 0 bases and J by 4 bases, with 16 bases between. From germline, CDR1 is SGHRS and CDR2 YFSETQ. Study processing details: The authors estimated nucleated cell counts from reference gene primer amplification. Produced via immunoSEQ multiplex PCR; TCRdb's table is partial and in-frame only. V, J and clone size are those of that table, while D and trimming were read from the DNA. The table includes 120,000 to 150,000 clones, approximately 92% detected once. Sequencing was done on a sample of peripheral blood. This rearrangement joins TRBV5-1 to TRBJ2-5; the D gene is possibly TRBD1 (8 bases). The receptor was isolated from a woman in her sixties or seventies with active COVID-19. The CDR3 here is CASSLARTGRGETQYF. The CDR3 DNA reads as TGCGCCAGCAGCTTGGCGCGGACAGGGAGGGGAGAGACCCAGTACTTC.